This T cell receptor (beta chain) was captured by sequencing in a study of identical twins. This clonotype has at least ten counts. V dropped 7 bases and J dropped 0 bases, with 14 bases sitting between them. The CDR3 sequence is 15 residues long. The germline V gene encodes CDR1 LGHNT and CDR2 FRNRAP. TCRdb fed the 5' RACE reads into MiXCR, producing one record per CDR3 protein. Among more than 350,000 distinct CDR3 sequences listed, approximately 8.8% were seen once. The specimen sequenced was naive T cells sorted from blood. The clonotype was recovered from a woman in her 50s in good health. This chain uses TRBV12-5 with TRBJ2-3, with D maybe TRBD1 (6 bases). The CDR3 nucleotides read TGTGCTAGTGTCCTACAGGGAACTAGCACAGATACGCAGTATTTT. Its protein is CASVLQGTSTDTQYF.